Sequencing of this T cell receptor beta chain was carried out in a study of blood T cell repertoires in COVID-19. About the study: Both acute and convalescent COVID-19 samples were obtained from the United States, Italy and Spain. Sample material is recorded as cDNA or gDNA derived from T cells, B-cell-depleted T cells, or PBMCs.

Original handling: Estimation of nucleated cell counts relied on the amplification of reference gene primers. Assay used: immunoSEQ multiplex PCR; TCRdb lists only in-frame clones, some missing. From that table come the V and J calls and clone size; the DNA was used to work out D and trimming. The sample lists 200,000 to 250,000 clones, 75% to 85% occurring once. Trimming left V 0 bases short and J 7 bases short, with 13 bases between. CDR1 SEHNR and CDR2 FQNEAQ come from the germline V gene (reference sequence). This CDR3 spans 15 amino acids. Seattle patient enrollment occurred during active infection, with longitudinal follow-up thereafter.

Sequences were obtained from peripheral blood. The TCR comes from a woman of 80 years or more with COVID-19, enrolled during active disease. The chain has TRBV7-9 and TRBJ1-5; possibly TRBD1 for D (5 bases). The CDR3 DNA follows: TGTGCCAGCAGCTTAGCGGCGGGGGAGAGCCAGCCCCAGCATTTT. Amino acids: CASSLAAGESQPQHF. The full variable domain, with the rest looked up from reference TRBV7-9 and TRBJ1-5, is DTGVSQNPRHKITKRGQNVTFRCDPISEHNRLYWYRQTLGQGPEFLTYFQNEAQLEKSRLLSDRFSAERPKGSFSTLEIQRTEQGDSAMYLCASSLAAGESQPQHFGDGTRLSIL.